A single sample is the source of the 13 T cell receptor beta chains below, sequenced in a study of T-cell reconstitution after alpha-beta-depleted transplantation in children. The TCRbeta library was prepared with unique molecular identifiers. One entry per CDR3 protein, called by TCRdb with MiXCR from the PCR reads. The sample contains about 400,000 distinct CDR3 sequences, roughly 22% of which appear only once. Sequences were derived from PBMCs from the stem cell graft donor, sampled from the stem cell graft. The origin of the receptors is a human donor who donated a stem cell graft to a child with acute myeloid leukemia.

This rearrangement joins TRBV7-2 to TRBJ2-5, with 7 bases that match TRBD1. Unmatched junction bases numbered 3, after V lost 7 bases and J lost 4 bases. CDR1 and CDR2 from the germline V gene are SGHTA and FQGNSA. The CDR3 has 12 residues. For the CDR3, the DNA is TGTGCCAGCAACAGGGGCTCAGAGACCCAGTACTTC. It codes for CASNRGSETQYF.

The chain links TRBV5-1 to TRBJ1-4, with D hard to call. The CDR3 is 12 residues long. V lost 5 bases and J 5 bases, leaving 7 bases between the germline ends. The germline gives CDR1 SGHRS, CDR2 YFSETQ. This chain's CDR3 is CASRQRNEKLFF. The DNA of the CDR3 is TGCGCCAGCAGGCAGCGCAATGAAAAACTGTTTTTT.

This clonotype showed up many times. This chain connects TRBV5-1 to TRBJ1-4, with 9 bases lining up with TRBD1. V was pared by 4 bases and J by 7 bases, with 5 bases of the junction left unmatched. CDR1 is SGHRS, CDR2 YFSETQ, per germline. This CDR3 comprises 14 residues. CDR3 in DNA: TGCGCCAGCAGCCAGGGGACAGGGCGTGAAAAACTGTTTTTT. As protein: CASSQGTGREKLFF.

A few counts support this clonotype. CDR3 sequence: CSARSQKNTEAFF. The CDR3 DNA is TGCAGTGCTAGGTCCCAAAAGAACACTGAAGCTTTCTTT. J is TRBJ1-1 and V is TRBV20-1; D ambiguous. Germline CDR1 and CDR2: DFQATT and SNEGSKA (reference sequence). V lost 3 bases and J 1 base, leaving 9 bases between the germline ends. The CDR3 length is 13 residues.

The chain is built from TRBV27 and TRBJ2-1; the D is unclear. V was pared by 2 bases and J by 3 bases, with 11 bases between. This CDR3 is built from 15 residues. Germline V gene sequence: CDR1 MNHEY, CDR2 SMNVEV (reference sequence). The CDR3 protein is CASSLIVTGYNEQFF. Written as DNA, the CDR3 is TGTGCCAGCAGTTTAATTGTAACGGGCTACAATGAGCAGTTCTTC.

This clonotype was counted only a few times. The chain uses TRBV5-1 and TRBJ2-5, with TRBD2 matching over 8 bases. CDR3 length: 16 amino acids. The junction had 9 bases not matched to a gene; V was cut back by 0 bases and J by 5 bases. In germline, CDR1 is SGHRS, CDR2 YFSETQ. Here the CDR3 DNA reads TGCGCCAGCAGCTTGGATGCGGGAGGAGGAGGGGAGACCCAGTACTTC. Residues: CASSLDAGGGGETQYF.

V usage is TRBV7-2 and J usage is TRBJ2-4, with D unclear. This CDR3 comprises 14 residues. Germline-derived CDR1 and CDR2 are SGHTA and FQGNSA. Trimming removed 5 bases from V and 1 base from J, with 9 bases in between. CDR3 protein: CASSPTRAKNIQYF. DNA of the CDR3: TGTGCCAGCAGCCCTACCAGGGCCAAAAACATTCAGTACTTC.

This clonotype was observed many times. The chain recombines TRBV29-1 with TRBJ1-1, with a tentative D call TRBD1 (6 bases). V lost 0 bases and J 5 bases, leaving 13 bases between the germline ends. CDR3 size: 14 residues. Germline assignment: CDR1 SQVTM and CDR2 ANQGSEA. For the CDR3, the DNA is TGCAGCGTTGAAGAGAAAGGGGGTTGGACTGAAGCTTTCTTT. It yields the protein CSVEEKGGWTEAFF. The full variable domain, with the rest looked up from reference TRBV29-1 and TRBJ1-1, is SAVISQKPSRDICQRGTSLTIQCQVDSQVTMMFWYRQQPGQSLTLIATANQGSEATYESGFVIDKFPISRPNLTFSTLTVSNMSPEDSSIYLCSVEEKGGWTEAFFGQGTRLTVV.

The chain combines TRBV7-2 with TRBJ2-2, with TRBD1 identical over 7 bases. This CDR3 is built from 16 residues. Germline V CDR1 and CDR2: SGHTA, FQGNSA. Unmatched junction bases numbered 4, after V lost 3 bases and J lost 0 bases. CDR3 sequence: CASSFKTGSNTGELFF. As DNA, the CDR3 is TGTGCCAGCAGCTTTAAGACAGGGTCGAACACCGGGGAGCTGTTTTTT.

This clonotype was seen repeatedly, ten times or more. This chain connects TRBV12-3 or TRBV12-4 to TRBJ2-3; TRBD1 might be the D (5 bases). V lost 7 bases and J lost 1, with 12 bases in between. CDR3 length: 14 residues. This CDR3 reads CASIFGARTDTQYF. The CDR3 region has the DNA TGTGCCAGCATCTTTGGGGCCCGCACAGATACGCAGTATTTT.

The table lists this clonotype with a count of one. This chain links TRBV5-1 with TRBJ2-4, with TRBD2 matching over 8 bases. V lost 5 bases to trimming and J lost 7 bases; unmatched junction nucleotides: 14. Germline V CDR1 and CDR2: SGHRS, YFSETQ. This CDR3 has 16 residues. The CDR3 is CASSPGGAGVGNIQYF. Here the CDR3 DNA reads TGCGCCAGCAGTCCCGGGGGGGCGGGAGTCGGGAACATTCAGTACTTC.

This chain uses TRBV12-3 or TRBV12-4 with TRBJ2-7, with a tentative D call TRBD2 (6 bases). Trimming took off 4 bases at V and 0 bases at J, with 10 bases between the two ends. The CDR3 consists of 14 residues. This CDR3 is CASSWAGSSYEQYF. CDR3 sequence (DNA): TGTGCCAGCAGTTGGGCGGGGAGCTCCTACGAGCAGTACTTC.

This clonotype was detected only a few times. The chain uses TRBV12-3 or TRBV12-4 and TRBJ2-7, with a weak D call TRBD2 (7 bases). The V gene lost 8 bases and the J gene lost 6 bases, with 11 bases spanning the gap. CDR3 size: 11 residues. The CDR3 DNA reads as TGTGCCAGCCGGGGGGCCGGCGAGCAGTACTTC. Translation gives CASRGAGEQYF.